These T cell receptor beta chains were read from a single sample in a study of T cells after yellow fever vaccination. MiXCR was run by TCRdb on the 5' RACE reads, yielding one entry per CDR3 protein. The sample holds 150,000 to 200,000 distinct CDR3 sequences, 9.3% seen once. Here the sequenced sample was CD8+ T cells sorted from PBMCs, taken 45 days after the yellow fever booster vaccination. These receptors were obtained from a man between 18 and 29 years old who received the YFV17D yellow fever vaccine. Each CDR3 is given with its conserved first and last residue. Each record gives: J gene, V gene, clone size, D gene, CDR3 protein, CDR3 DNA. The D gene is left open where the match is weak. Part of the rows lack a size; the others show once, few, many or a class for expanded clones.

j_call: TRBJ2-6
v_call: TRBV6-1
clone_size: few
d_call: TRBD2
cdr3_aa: CASRGTGTSSSGANVLTF
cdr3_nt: TGTGCCAGTCGAGGAACCGGGACTAGCAGCTCTGGGGCCAACGTCCTGACTTTC

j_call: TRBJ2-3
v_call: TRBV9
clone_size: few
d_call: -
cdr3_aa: CASSVLREPFTDTQYF
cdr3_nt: TGTGCCAGCAGCGTACTTCGAGAGCCCTTCACAGATACGCAGTATTTT

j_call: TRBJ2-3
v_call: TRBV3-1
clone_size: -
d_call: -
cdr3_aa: CASSQVAGGTDTQYF
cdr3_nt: TGTGCCAGCAGCCAAGTGGCAGGGGGGACAGATACGCAGTATTTT

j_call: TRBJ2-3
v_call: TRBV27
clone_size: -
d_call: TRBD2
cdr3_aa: CASKQQASGATDTQYF
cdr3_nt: TGTGCCAGCAAGCAGCAGGCTAGCGGGGCTACAGATACGCAGTATTTT

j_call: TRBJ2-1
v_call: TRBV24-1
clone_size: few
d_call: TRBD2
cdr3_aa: CATSDLTSGAQFF
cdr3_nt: TGTGCCACCAGTGATTTGACTAGCGGGGCGCAGTTCTTC

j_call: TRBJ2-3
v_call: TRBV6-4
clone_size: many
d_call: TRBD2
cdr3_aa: CASSERGGATDTQYF
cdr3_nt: TGTGCCAGCAGTGAGCGCGGGGGGGCAACAGATACGCAGTATTTT

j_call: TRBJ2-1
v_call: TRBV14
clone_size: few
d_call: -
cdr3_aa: CATSAVGGGDEQFF
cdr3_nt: TGTGCCACCTCCGCCGTCGGGGGAGGCGATGAGCAGTTCTTC

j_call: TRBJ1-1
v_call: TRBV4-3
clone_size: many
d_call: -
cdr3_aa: CASSQESVGTEAFF
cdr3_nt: TGCGCCAGCAGCCAAGAGTCGGTGGGCACTGAAGCTTTCTTT

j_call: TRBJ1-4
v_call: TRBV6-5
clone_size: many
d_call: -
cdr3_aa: CASSPSATNEKLFF
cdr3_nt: TGTGCCAGCAGCCCTTCGGCAACTAATGAAAAACTGTTTTTT

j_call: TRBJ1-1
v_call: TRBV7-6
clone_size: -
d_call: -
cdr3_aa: CASSIGRGTEAFF
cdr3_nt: TGTGCCAGCAGCATCGGGAGGGGGACTGAAGCTTTCTTT

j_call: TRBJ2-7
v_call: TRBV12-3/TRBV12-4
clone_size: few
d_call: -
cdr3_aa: CASSFLGPAYEQYF
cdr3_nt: TGTGCCAGCAGTTTCCTGGGGCCCGCCTACGAGCAGTACTTC

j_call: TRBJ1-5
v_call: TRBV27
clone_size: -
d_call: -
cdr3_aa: CASSSGIHQPQHF
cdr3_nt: TGTGCCAGCAGTTCAGGAATCCATCAGCCCCAGCATTTT

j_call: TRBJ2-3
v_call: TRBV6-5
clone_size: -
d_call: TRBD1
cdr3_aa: CASRPYRGLGTDTQYF
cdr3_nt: TGTGCCAGCAGACCCTACAGGGGGCTCGGCACAGATACGCAGTATTTT

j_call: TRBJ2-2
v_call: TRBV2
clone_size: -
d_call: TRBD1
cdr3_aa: CASSEAGGVYTGELFF
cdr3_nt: TGTGCCAGCAGTGAGGCAGGGGGAGTTTATACCGGGGAGCTGTTTTTT

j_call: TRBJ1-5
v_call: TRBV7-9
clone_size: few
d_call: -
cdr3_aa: CASSSGVNQPQHF
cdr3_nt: TGTGCCAGCAGCTCAGGGGTCAATCAGCCCCAGCATTTT

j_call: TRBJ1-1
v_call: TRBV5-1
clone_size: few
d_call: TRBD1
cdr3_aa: CASSSGQGLSEAFF
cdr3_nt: TGCGCCAGCAGCTCCGGACAGGGACTTTCCGAAGCTTTCTTT

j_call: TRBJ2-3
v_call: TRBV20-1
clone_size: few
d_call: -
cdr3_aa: CSAPRLPTDTQYF
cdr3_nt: TGCAGTGCCCCCCGGCTGCCCACAGATACGCAGTATTTT

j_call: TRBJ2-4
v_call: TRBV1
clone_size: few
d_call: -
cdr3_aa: CTSSQPGCSYKNIQYF
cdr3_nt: TGCACCAGCAGCCAGCCCGGATGCAGTTATAAAAACATTCAGTACTTC

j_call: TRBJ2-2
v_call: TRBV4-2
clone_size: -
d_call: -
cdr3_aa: CASSQGLDVGAGELFF
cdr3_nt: TGTGCCAGCAGCCAAGGACTAGACGTTGGCGCCGGGGAGCTGTTTTTT

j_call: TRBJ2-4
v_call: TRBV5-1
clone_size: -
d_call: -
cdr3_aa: CASSLATLAKNIQYF
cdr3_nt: TGCGCCAGCAGCTTGGCAACTCTAGCCAAAAACATTCAGTACTTC